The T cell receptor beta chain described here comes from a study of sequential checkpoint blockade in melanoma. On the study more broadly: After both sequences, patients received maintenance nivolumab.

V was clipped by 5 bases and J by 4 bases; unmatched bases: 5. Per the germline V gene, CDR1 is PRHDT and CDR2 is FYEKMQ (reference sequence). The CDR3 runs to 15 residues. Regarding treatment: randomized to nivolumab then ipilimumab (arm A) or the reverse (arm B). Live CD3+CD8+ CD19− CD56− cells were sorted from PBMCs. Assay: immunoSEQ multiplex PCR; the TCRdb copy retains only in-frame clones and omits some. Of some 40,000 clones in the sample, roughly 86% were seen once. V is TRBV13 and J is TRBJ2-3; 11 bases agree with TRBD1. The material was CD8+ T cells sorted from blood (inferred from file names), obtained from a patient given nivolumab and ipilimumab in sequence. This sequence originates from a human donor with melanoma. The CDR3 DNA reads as TGTGCCAGCAGCGGACAGGGGGCGTTTGCAGATACGCAGTATTTT. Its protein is CASSGQGAFADTQYF.